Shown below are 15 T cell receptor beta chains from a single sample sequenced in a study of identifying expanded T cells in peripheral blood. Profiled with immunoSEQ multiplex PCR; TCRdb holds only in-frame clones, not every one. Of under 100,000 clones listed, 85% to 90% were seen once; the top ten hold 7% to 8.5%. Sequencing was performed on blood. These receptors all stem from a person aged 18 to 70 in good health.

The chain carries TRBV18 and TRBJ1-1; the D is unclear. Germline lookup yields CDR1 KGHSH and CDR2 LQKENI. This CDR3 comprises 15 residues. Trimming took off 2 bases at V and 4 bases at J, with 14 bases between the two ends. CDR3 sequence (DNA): TGTGCCAGCTCACCAAACGGGCAGCGGGTCACTGAAGCTTTCTTT. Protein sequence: CASSPNGQRVTEAFF.

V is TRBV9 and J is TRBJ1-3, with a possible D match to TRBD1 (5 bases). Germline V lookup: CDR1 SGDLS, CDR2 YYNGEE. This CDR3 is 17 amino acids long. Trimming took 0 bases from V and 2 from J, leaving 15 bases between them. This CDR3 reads CASSVEATEGPGNTIYF. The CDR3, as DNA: TGTGCCAGCAGCGTAGAGGCTACAGAGGGACCTGGAAACACCATATATTTT.

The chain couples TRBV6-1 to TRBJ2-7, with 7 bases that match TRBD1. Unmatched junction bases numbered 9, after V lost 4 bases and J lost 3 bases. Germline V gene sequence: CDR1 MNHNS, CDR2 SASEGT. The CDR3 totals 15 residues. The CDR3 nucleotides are TGTGCCAGCAGTGGGCACCGGGACAGTCTCTACGAGCAGTACTTC. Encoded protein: CASSGHRDSLYEQYF.

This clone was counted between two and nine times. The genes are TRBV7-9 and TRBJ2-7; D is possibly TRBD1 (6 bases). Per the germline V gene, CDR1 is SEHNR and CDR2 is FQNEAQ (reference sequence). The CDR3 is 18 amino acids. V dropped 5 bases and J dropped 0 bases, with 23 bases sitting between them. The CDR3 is CASSVLLGAGDGSYEQYF. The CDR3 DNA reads TGTGCCAGCAGCGTTCTCCTGGGCGCAGGGGACGGCTCCTACGAGCAGTACTTC.

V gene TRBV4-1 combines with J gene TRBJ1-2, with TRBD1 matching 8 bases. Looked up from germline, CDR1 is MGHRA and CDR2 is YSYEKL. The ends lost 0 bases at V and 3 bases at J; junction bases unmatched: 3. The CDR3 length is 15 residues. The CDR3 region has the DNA TGCGCCAGCAGCCAAGACAGGGGGCTTGACTATGGCTACACCTTC. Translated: CASSQDRGLDYGYTF.

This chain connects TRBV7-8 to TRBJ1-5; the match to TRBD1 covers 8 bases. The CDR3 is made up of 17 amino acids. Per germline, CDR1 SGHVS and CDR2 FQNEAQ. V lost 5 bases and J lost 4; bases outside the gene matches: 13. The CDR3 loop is CASSPQGGDSQNQPQHF. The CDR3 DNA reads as TGTGCCAGCAGCCCACAGGGGGGGGACAGCCAAAATCAGCCCCAGCATTTT.

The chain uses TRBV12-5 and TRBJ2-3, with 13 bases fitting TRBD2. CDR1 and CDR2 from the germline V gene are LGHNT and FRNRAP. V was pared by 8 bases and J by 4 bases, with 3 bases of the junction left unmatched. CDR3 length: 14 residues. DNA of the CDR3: TGTGCTAGTCGGACTAGCGGGAGTGCAGATACGCAGTATTTT. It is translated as CASRTSGSADTQYF. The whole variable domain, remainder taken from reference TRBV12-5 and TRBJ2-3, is DARVTQTPRHKVTEMGQEVTMRCQPILGHNTVFWYRQTMMQGLELLAYFRNRAPLDDSGMPKDRFSAEMPDATLATLKIQPSEPRDSAVYFCASRTSGSADTQYFGPGTRLTVL.

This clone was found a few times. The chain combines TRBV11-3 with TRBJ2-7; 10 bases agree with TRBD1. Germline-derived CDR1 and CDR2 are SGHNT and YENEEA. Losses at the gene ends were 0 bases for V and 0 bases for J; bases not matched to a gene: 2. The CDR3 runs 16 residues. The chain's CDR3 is CASSLDRTGGSYEQYF. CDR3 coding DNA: TGTGCCAGCAGCTTAGATCGGACAGGGGGCTCCTACGAGCAGTACTTC.

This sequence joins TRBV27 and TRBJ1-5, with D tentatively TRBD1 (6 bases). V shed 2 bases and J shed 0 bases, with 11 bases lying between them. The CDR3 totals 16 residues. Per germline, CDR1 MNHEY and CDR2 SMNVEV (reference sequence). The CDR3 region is CASSLRGDRSNQPQHF. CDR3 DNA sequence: TGTGCCAGCAGTTTAAGGGGGGACCGTAGCAATCAGCCCCAGCATTTT.

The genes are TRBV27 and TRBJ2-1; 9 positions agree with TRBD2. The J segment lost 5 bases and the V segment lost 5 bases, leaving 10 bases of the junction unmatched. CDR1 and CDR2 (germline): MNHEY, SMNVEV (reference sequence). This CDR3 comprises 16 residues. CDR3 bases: TGTGCCAGCAGTATCTTAGCGGGAGCCATAAACAATGAGCAGTTCTTC. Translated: CASSILAGAINNEQFF.

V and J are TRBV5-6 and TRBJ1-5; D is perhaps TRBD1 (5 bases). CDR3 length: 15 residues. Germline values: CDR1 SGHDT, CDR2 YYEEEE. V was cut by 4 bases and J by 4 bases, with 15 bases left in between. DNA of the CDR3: TGTGCCAGCAGCCGGGGAGGCGGGGGAAATCAGCCCCAGCATTTT. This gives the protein CASSRGGGGNQPQHF.

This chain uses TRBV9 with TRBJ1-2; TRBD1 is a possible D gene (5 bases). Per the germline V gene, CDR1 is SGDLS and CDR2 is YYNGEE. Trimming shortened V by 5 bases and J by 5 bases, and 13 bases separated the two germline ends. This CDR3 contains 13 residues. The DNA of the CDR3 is TGTGCCAGCAGTGGCGGGGGGAAGTATGGCTACACCTTC. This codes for CASSGGGKYGYTF.

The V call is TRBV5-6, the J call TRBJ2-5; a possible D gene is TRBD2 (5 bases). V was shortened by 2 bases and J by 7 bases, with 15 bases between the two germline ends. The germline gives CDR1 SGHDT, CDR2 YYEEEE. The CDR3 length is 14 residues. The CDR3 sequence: CASSFLSLGGTQYF. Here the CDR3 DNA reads TGTGCCAGCAGCTTTTTAAGCTTAGGAGGGACCCAGTACTTC.

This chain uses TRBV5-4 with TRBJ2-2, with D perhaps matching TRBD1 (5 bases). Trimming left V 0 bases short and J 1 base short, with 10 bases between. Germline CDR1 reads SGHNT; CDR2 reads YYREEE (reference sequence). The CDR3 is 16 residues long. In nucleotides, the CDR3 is TGTGCCAGCAGCTTGGGTTCAGGGATGAACACCGGGGAGCTGTTTTTT. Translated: CASSLGSGMNTGELFF.

For the CDR3, the DNA is TGTGCCAGTAGTATATTGCGGGGAAACACTGAAGCTTTCTTT. It specifies CASSILRGNTEAFF. The chain joins TRBV19 to TRBJ1-1, with D hard to call. CDR3 length: 14 residues. Per the germline V gene, CDR1 is LNHDA and CDR2 is SQIVND (reference sequence). V was cut by 2 bases and J by 2 bases, with 9 bases left in between.